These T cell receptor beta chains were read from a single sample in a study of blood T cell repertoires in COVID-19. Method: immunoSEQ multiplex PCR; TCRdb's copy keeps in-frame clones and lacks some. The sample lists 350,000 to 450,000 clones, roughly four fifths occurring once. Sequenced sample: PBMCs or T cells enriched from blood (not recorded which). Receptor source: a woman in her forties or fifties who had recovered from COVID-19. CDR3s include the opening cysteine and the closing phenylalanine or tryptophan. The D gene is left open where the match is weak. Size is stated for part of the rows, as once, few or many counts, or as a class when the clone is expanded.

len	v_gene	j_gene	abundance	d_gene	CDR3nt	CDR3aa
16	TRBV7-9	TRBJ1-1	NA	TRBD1	TGTGCCAGCAGCTTAGACAGGGGGAACATGAACACTGAAGCTTTCTTT	CASSLDRGNMNTEAFF
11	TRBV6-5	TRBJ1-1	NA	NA	TGTGCCACCCGGCGGTATATTGAAGCTTTCTTT	CATRRYIEAFF
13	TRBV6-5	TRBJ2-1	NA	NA	TGTGCCAGCCAGACAAGACAGGCAGCAGAGCAGTTCTTC	CASQTRQAAEQFF
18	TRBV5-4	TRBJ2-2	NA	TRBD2	TGTGCCAGCAGCTTGGGCTCTAGCGGGCAAGCTTACACCGGGGAGCTGTTTTTT	CASSLGSSGQAYTGELFF
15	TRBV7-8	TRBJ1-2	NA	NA	TGTGCCAGCAGCTTAGACGGGAGGCAGACCTATGGCTACACCTTC	CASSLDGRQTYGYTF
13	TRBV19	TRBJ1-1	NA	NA	TGTGCCAGTAGTCCCCTAACGAACACTGAAGCTTTCTTT	CASSPLTNTEAFF
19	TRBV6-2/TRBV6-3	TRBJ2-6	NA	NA	TGTGCCAGCAGTTACTCCCCCGGTCAGGGCTTCTCTGGGGCCAACGTCCTGACTTTC	CASSYSPGQGFSGANVLTF
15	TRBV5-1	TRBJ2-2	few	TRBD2	TGCGCCAGCAGCGGAGCGGGAGTTGGGACCGGGGAGCTGTTTTTT	CASSGAGVGTGELFF
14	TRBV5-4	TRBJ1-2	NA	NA	TGTGCCAGCAGCCCGGACTCAGTTAAATATGGCTACACCTTC	CASSPDSVKYGYTF
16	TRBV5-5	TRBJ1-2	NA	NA	TGTGCCAGCACCCCGTGGAGTACCTTAGCTAACTATGGCTACACCTTC	CASTPWSTLANYGYTF
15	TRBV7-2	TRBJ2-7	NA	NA	TGTGCCAGCAGCTTAGCGCGGGCAGGGGTTGGGAGTTGGTACTTC	CASSLARAGVGSWYF
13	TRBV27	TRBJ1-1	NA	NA	TGTGCCAGCAGTTACGCACAACAGGGCGCGGCTTTCTTT	CASSYAQQGAAFF
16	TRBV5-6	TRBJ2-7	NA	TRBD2	TGTGCCAGCAGCCGGATTAGCGGGAGGATTGTTTACGAGCAGTACTTC	CASSRISGRIVYEQYF
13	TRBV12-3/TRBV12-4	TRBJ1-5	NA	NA	TGTGCCAGCAGTTGGAGTAGCAATCAGCCCCAGCATTTT	CASSWSSNQPQHF
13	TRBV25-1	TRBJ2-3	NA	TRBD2	TGTGCCAGCGGGGGGGTGGGGCCTAATACGCAGTATTTT	CASGGVGPNTQYF
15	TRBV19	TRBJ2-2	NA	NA	TGTGCCAGTACCCTCGGGGGTTGGAACACCGGGGAGCTGTTTTTT	CASTLGGWNTGELFF
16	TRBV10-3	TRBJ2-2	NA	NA	TGTGCCATCAGCCGAGACTTGACAGCGAACACCGGGGAGCTGTTTTTT	CAISRDLTANTGELFF
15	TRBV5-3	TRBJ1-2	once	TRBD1	TGTGCCAGAAGCTTGGCGGACAGGGTGCCCTATGGCTACACCTTC	CARSLADRVPYGYTF
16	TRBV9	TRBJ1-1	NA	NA	TGTGCCAGCAGCCCATCCGCGGGACTTAAGAACACTGAAGCTTTCTTT	CASSPSAGLKNTEAFF
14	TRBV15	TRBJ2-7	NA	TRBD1	TGTGCCACCAGCAGACCGGGACAGGGGTACGAGCAGTACTTC	CATSRPGQGYEQYF
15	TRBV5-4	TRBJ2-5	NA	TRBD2	TGTGCCAGCAGAAGAGCGGGGGGTGGGGTGGAGACCCAGTACTTC	CASRRAGGGVETQYF
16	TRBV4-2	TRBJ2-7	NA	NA	TGTGCCAGCAGCTTACAGCCGGGACATATCAACTACGAGCAGTACTTC	CASSLQPGHINYEQYF
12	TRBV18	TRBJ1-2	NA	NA	TGTGCCAGCTCACCAGAGCGCTATAATTACACCTTC	CASSPERYNYTF
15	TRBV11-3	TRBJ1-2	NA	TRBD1	TGTGCCAGCAGCCCGTGGGACAGGGGGGACTATGGCTACACCTTC	CASSPWDRGDYGYTF
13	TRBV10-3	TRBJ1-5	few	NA	TGTGCCATCAGCCCCGGTGGCAATCAGCCCCAGCATTTT	CAISPGGNQPQHF
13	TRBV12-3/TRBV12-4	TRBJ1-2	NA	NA	TGTGCCAGCAGCTCCGACAGCCTCTATGGCTACACCTTC	CASSSDSLYGYTF
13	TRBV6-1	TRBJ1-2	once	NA	TGTGCCAGCAGTGAGGGGGCAAACTATGGCTACACCTTC	CASSEGANYGYTF
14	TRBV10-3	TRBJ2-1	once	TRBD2	TGTGCCATCAGTGAACTAGCGGGGTACAATGAGCAGTTCTTC	CAISELAGYNEQFF
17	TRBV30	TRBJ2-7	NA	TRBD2	TGTGCCTGGACCCCCCGGACTAGCGGGAATTTCCTCCTCAAGCAGTACTTC	CAWTPRTSGNFLLKQYF
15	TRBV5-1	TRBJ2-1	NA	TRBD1	TGCGCCAGCAGCTTGTCGGGACAGGGGGCGAATGAGCAGTTCTTC	CASSLSGQGANEQFF
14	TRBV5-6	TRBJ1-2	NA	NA	TGTGCCAGCAGCTTGATTCGCCTTAGCTATGGCTACACCTTC	CASSLIRLSYGYTF
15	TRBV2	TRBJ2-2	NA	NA	TGTGCCAGCAAGCGGCTACTCGAGAGGACCGGGGAGCTGTTTTTT	CASKRLLERTGELFF
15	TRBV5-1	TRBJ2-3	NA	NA	TGCGCCAGCAGCCCCCCGGAGGGACTCACAGATACGCAGTATTTT	CASSPPEGLTDTQYF
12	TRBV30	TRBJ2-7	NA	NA	TGTGCCTGGAGTTGGGAGTCCTACGAGCAGTACTTC	CAWSWESYEQYF
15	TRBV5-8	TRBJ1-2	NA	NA	TGTGCCAGCAGCTTGCGCGGCAGACCTAACTATGGCTACACCTTC	CASSLRGRPNYGYTF
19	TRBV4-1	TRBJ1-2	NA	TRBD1	TGCGCCAGCAGCCGCACCTACCGGGACAGGGGAAACCCTAACTATGGCTACACCTTC	CASSRTYRDRGNPNYGYTF
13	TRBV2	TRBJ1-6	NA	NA	TGTGCCAGCACAGGGCTTCGCGATTCACCCCTCCACTTT	CASTGLRDSPLHF
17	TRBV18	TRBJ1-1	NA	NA	TGTGCCAGCTCACCATTTGGGGGGTGGGAACTGAACACTGAAGCTTTCTTT	CASSPFGGWELNTEAFF
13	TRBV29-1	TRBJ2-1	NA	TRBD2	TGCAGCGGATCGCAGACTAGCCCGGGGGAGCAGTTCTTC	CSGSQTSPGEQFF
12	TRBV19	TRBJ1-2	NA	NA	TGTGCCAGTAGCTCAGGGGAGTATGGCTACACCTTC	CASSSGEYGYTF
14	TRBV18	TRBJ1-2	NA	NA	TGTGCCAGCTCACCGTTGGACACTAACTATGGCTACACCTTC	CASSPLDTNYGYTF
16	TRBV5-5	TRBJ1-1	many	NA	TGTGCCAGCAGCTTAGGAGGGCGCCACATGAACACTGAAGCTTTCTTT	CASSLGGRHMNTEAFF
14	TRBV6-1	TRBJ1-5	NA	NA	TGTGCCAGCAGTGAATCGGGGGGCAATCAGCCCCAGCATTTT	CASSESGGNQPQHF
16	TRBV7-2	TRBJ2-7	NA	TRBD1	TGTGCCAGCAGCTTCTCCTCCGGTGGGACAGGGGCCGAGCAGTACTTC	CASSFSSGGTGAEQYF
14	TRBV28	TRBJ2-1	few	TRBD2	TGTGCCAGCAGTTCGATACTAGCGGGGTATGAGCAGTTCTTC	CASSSILAGYEQFF
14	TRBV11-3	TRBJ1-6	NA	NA	TGTGCCAGCAGCTTAGTGGGAGAAAATTCACCCCTCCACTTT	CASSLVGENSPLHF
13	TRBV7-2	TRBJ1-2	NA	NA	TGTGCCAGCAGCTTAGGGGGCCTGGATGGCTACACCTTC	CASSLGGLDGYTF
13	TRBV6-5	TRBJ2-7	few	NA	TGTGCCAGCAAGGTGAAGGGGTCCTACGAGCAGTACTTC	CASKVKGSYEQYF
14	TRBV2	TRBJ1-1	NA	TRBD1	TGTGCCAGCAGTGATAGGACAGGGTACCCCGAAGCTTTCTTT	CASSDRTGYPEAFF
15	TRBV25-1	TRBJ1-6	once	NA	TGTGCCAGCAGTAGGGACATGGCTAATAATTCACCCCTCCACTTT	CASSRDMANNSPLHF
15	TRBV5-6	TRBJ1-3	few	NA	TGTGCCAGCAGCTTGGGACTGACCTCTGGAAACACCATATATTTT	CASSLGLTSGNTIYF